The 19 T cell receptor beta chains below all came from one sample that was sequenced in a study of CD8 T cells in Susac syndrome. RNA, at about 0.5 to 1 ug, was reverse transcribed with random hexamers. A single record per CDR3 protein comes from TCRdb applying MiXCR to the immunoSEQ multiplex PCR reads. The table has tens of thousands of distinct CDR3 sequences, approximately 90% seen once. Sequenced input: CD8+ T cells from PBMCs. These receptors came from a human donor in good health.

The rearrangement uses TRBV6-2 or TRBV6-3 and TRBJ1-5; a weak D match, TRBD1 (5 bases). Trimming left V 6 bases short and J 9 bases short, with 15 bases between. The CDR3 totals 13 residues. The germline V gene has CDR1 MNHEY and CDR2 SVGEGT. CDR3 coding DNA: TGTGCCAGCAGGCACTCCACGGGGCGGCCCCAGCATTTT. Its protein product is CASRHSTGRPQHF.

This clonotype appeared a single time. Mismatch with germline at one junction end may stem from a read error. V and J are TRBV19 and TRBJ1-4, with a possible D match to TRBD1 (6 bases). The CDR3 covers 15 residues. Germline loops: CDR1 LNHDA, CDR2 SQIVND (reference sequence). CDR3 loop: CASTQYEGVEEKRFF. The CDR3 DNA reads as TGTGCCAGTACCCAATACGAGGGGGTGGAGGAAAAACGGTTTTTT.

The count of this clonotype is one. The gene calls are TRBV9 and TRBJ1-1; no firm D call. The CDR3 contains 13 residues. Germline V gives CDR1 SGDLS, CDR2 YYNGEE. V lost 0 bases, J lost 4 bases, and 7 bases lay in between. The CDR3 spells CASSVEWFTEAFF. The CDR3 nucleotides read TGTGCCAGCAGCGTAGAGTGGTTCACTGAAGCTTTCTTT.

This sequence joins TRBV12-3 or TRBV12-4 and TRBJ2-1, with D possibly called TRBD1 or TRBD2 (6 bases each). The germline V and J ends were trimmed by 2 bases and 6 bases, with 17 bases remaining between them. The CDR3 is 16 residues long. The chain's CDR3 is CASSLRGGEGLNEQFF. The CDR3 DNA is TGTGCCAGCAGTTTACGTGGGGGCGAGGGACTCAATGAGCAGTTCTTC.

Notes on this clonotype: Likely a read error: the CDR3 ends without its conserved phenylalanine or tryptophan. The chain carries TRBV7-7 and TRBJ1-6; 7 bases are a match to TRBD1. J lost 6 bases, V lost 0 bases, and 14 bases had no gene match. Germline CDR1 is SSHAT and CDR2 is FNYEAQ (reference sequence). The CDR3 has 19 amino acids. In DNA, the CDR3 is TGTGCCAGCAGCTTAGCCTCCATGACCCAGGACAGGACTAATTCACCCCTCCACCTT. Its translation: CASSLASMTQDRTNSPLHL.

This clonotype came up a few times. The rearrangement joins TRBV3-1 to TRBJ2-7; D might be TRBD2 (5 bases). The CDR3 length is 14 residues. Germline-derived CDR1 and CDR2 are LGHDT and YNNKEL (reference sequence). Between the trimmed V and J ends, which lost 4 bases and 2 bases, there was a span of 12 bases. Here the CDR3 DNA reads TGTGCCAGCAGCCTGGGAGACTTCGCCTACGAGCAGTACTTC. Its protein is CASSLGDFAYEQYF.

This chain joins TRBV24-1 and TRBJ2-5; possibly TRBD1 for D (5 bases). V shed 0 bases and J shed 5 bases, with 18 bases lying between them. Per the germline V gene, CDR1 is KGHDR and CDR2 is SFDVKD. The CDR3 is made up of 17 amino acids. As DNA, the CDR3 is TGTGCCACCAGTGATTTGAATGGGGTAGGGGCACTGGAGACCCAGTACTTC. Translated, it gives CATSDLNGVGALETQYF.

DNA of the CDR3: TGTGCCACCCTGACTAGCGGGGGGGTCAATGAGCAGTTCTTC. It yields the protein CATLTSGGVNEQFF. V gene TRBV2 combines with J gene TRBJ2-1; TRBD2 aligns across 14 bases. Germline CDR1 SNHLY, CDR2 FYNNEI. CDR3 size: 14 residues. V gave up 10 bases and J gave up 6 bases; unmatched junction bases: 5. Variable domain in full (rest from reference TRBV2 and TRBJ2-1): EPEVTQTPSHQVTQMGQEVILRCVPISNHLYFYWYRQILGQKVEFLVSFYNNEISEKSEIFDDQFSVERPDGSNFTLKIRSTKLEDSAMYFCATLTSGGVNEQFFGPGTRLTVL.

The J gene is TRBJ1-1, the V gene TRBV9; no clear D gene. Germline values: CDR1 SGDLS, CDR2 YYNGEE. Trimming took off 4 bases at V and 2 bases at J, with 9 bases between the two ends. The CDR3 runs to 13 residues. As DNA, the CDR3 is TGTGCCAGCAGCTCCCCAGGTAACACTGAAGCTTTCTTT. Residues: CASSSPGNTEAFF.

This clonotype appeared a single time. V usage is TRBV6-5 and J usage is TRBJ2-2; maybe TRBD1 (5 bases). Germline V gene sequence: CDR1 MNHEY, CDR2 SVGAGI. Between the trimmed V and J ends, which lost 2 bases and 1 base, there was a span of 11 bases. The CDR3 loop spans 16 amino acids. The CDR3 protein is CASSYIGAMNTGELFF. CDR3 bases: TGTGCCAGCAGTTACATTGGGGCTATGAACACCGGGGAGCTGTTTTTT.

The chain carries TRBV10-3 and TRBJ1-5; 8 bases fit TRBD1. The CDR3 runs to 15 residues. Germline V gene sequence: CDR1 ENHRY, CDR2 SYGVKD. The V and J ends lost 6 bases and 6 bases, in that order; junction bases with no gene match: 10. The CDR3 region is CAISQDRGGFQPQHF. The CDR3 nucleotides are TGTGCCATCAGCCAAGACAGGGGAGGTTTTCAGCCCCAGCATTTT.

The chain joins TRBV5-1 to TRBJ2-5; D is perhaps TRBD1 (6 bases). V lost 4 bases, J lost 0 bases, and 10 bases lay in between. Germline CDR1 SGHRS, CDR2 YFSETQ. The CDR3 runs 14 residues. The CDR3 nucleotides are TGCGCCAGCAGCGGCTACAGGGACCAAGAGACCCAGTACTTC. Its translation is CASSGYRDQETQYF. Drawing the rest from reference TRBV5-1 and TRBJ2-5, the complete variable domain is KAGVTQTPRYLIKTRGQQVTLSCSPISGHRSVSWYQQTPGQGLQFLFEYFSETQRNKGNFPGRFSGRQFSNSRSEMNVSTLELGDSALYLCASSGYRDQETQYFGPGTRLLVL.

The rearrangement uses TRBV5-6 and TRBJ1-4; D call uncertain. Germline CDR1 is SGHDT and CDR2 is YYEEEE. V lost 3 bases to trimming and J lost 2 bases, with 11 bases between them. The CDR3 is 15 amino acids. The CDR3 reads CASSSEPWTNEKLFF. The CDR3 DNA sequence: TGTGCCAGCAGCTCAGAACCGTGGACTAATGAAAAACTGTTTTTT.

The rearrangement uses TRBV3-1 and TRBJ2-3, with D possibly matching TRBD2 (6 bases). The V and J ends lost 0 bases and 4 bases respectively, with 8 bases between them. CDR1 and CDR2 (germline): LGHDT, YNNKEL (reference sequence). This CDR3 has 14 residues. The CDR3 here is CASSQEWGADTQYF. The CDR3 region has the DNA TGTGCCAGCAGCCAAGAGTGGGGGGCAGATACGCAGTATTTT.

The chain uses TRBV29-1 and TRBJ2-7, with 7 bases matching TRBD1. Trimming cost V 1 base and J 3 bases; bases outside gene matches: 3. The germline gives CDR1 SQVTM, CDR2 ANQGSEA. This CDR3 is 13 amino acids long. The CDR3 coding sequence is TGCAGCGTTGAAGTCGGGACAGACTACGAGCAGTACTTC. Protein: CSVEVGTDYEQYF.

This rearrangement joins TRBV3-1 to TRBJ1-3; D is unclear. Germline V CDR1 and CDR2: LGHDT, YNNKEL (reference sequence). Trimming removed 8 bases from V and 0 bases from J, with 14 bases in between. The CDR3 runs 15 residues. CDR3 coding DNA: TGTGCCAGCCCGGGCAGTGCGTACTCTGGAAACACCATATATTTT. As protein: CASPGSAYSGNTIYF.

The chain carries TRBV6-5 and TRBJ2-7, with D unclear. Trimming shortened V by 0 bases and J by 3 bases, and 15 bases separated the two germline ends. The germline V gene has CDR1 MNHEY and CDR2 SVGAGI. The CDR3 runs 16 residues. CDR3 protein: CASSYSLGTKHYEQYF. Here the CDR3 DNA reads TGTGCCAGCAGTTACTCCCTAGGAACCAAACACTACGAGCAGTACTTC.

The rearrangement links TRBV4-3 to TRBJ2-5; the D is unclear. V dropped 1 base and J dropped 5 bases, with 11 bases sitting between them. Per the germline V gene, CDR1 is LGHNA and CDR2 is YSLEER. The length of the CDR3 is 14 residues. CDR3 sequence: CASSQATNGETQYF. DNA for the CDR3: TGCGCCAGCAGCCAAGCTACGAACGGGGAGACCCAGTACTTC.

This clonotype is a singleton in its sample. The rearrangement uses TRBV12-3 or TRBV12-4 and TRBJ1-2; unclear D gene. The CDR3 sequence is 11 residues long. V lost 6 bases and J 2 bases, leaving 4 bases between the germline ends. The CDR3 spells CASSLNYGYTF. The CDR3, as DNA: TGTGCCAGCAGCCTGAACTATGGCTACACCTTC.